This entry features one T cell receptor (beta chain) sequence. The data derive from a study of regulatory T cells in long-lasting Graves disease. CDR3 regions were amplified by Arm-PCR using iRepertoire HTBI primers to build TCR beta libraries. A single record per CDR3 protein comes from TCRdb applying MiXCR to the multiplex PCR reads. This sample carries roughly 450,000 distinct CDR3 sequences, approximately 23% of them seen once, and the ten largest clones take roughly 13%. Time point of the sample: persistent/refractory GD, antithyroid drugs over 5 years with positive TRAb. The TCR library used RNA extracted from PBMCs. Patients with Graves' disease were diagnosed by American Thyroid Association guidelines. The CDR3 is made up of 16 amino acids. V dropped 6 bases and J dropped 0; count of bases not matched to a gene: 4. The V gene's germline CDR1 is SGHRS and CDR2 YFSETQ.

The sequencing here drew on peripheral blood mononuclear cells (PBMCs), taken when the disease was refractory, from a patient treated with antithyroid drugs. The clonotype was recovered from a female donor with Graves disease. This chain uses TRBV5-1 with TRBJ1-6; 9 positions agree with TRBD1. In nucleotides, the CDR3 is TGCGCCAGCAACCCGGGACAGGGCTCCTATAATTCACCCCTCCACTTT. This gives the protein CASNPGQGSYNSPLHF.